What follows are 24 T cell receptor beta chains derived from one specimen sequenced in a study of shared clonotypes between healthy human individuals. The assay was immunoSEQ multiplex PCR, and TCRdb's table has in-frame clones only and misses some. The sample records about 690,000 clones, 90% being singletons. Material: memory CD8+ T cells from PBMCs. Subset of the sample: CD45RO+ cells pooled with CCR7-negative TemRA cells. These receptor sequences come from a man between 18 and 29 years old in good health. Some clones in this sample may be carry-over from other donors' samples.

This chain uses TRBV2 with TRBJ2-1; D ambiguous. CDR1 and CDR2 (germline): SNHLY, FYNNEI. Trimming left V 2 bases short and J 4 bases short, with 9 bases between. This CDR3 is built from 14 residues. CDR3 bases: TGTGCCAGCAGTGAATTGACTGATTACAATGAGCAGTTCTTC. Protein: CASSELTDYNEQFF.

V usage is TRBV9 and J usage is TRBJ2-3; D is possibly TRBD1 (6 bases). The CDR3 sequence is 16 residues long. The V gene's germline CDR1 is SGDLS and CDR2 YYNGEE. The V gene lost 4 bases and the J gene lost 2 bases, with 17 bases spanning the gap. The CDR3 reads CASSPRIWTDTDTQYF. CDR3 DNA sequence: TGTGCCAGCAGCCCTCGAATTTGGACAGACACAGATACGCAGTATTTT. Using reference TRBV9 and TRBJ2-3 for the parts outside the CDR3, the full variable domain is DSGVTQTPKHLITATGQRVTLRCSPRSGDLSVYWYQQSLDQGLQFLIQYYNGEERAKGNILERFSAQQFPDLHSELNLSSLELGDSALYFCASSPRIWTDTDTQYFGPGTRLTVL.

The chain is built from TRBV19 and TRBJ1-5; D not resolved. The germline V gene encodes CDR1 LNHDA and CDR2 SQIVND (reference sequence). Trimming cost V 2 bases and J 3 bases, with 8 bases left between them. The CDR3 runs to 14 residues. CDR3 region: CASSIRQINQPQHF. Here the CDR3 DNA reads TGTGCCAGTAGTATACGCCAGATCAATCAGCCCCAGCATTTT.

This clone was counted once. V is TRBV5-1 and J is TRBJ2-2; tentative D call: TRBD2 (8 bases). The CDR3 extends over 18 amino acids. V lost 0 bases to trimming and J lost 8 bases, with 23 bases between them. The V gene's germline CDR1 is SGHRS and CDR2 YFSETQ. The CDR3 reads CASSLDRGITSGTGELFF. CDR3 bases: TGCGCCAGCAGCTTGGACAGGGGAATCACTAGCGGCACGGGGGAGCTGTTTTTT.

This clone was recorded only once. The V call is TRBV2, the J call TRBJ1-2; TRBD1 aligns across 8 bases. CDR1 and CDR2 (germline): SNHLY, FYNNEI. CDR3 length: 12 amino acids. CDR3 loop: CALVDRVYGYTF. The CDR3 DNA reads TGTGCTTTAGTGGACAGGGTGTATGGCTACACCTTC.

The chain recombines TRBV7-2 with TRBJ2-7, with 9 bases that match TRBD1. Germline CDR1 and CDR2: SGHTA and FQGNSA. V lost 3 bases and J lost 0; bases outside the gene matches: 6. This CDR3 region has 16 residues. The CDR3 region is CASSFPPGQGSYEQYF. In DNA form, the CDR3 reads TGTGCCAGCAGCTTCCCTCCGGGACAGGGCTCCTACGAGCAGTACTTC.

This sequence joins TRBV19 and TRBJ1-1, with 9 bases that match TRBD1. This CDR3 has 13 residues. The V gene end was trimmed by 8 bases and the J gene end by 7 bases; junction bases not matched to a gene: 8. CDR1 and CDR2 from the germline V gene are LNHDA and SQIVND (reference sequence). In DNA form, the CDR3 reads TGTGCCAGTTGGGACAGGGACGAAGGTGAAGCTTTCTTT. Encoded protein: CASWDRDEGEAFF.

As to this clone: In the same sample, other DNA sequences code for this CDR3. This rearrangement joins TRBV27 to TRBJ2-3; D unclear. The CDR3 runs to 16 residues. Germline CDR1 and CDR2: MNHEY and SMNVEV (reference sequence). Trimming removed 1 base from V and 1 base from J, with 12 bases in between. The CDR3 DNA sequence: TGTGCCAGCAGTTTATTGAATGGTGGTGGCACAGATACGCAGTATTTT. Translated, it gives CASSLLNGGGTDTQYF.

CDR3 DNA sequence: TGCGCCAGCAGCTTGGCCAGCTACGAGCAGTACTTC. Amino acid sequence: CASSLASYEQYF. The gene calls are TRBV5-1 and TRBJ2-7; D gene uncertain. The germline V and J ends were trimmed by 0 bases and 3 bases, with 4 bases remaining between them. This CDR3 is 12 amino acids long. Looked up from germline, CDR1 is SGHRS and CDR2 is YFSETQ.

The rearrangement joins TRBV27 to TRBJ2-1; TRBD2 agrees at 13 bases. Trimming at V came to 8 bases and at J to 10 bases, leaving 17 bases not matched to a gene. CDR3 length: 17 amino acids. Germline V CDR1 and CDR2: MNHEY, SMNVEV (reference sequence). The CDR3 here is CASSPGLAGEVIWEQFF. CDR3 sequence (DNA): TGTGCCAGCTCACCCGGACTAGCGGGAGAAGTAATATGGGAGCAGTTCTTC.

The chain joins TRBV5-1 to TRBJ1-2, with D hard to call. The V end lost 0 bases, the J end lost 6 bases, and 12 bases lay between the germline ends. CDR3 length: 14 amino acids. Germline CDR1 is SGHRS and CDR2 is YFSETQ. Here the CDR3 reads CASSLGVGGDGYTF. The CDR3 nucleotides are TGCGCCAGCAGCTTGGGAGTAGGCGGTGATGGCTACACCTTC.

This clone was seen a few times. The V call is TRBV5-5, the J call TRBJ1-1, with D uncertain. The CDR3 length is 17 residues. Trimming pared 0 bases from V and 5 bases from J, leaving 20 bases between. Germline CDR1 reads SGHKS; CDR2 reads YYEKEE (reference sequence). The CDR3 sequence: CASSLVIGNIEETEAFF. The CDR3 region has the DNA TGTGCCAGCAGCTTGGTAATAGGGAATATAGAAGAGACTGAAGCTTTCTTT.

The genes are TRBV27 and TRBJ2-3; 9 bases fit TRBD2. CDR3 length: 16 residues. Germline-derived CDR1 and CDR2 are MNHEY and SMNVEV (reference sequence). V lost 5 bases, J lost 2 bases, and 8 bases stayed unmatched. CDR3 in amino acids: CASSEGLAEFTDTQYF. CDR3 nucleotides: TGTGCCAGCAGTGAGGGACTAGCCGAATTCACAGATACGCAGTATTTT.

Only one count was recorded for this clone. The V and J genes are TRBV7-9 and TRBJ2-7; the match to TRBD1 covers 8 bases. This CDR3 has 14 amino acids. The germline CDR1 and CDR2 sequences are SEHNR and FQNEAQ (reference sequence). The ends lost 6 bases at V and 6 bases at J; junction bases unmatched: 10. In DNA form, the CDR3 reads TGTGCCAGCAGACCGAGCCGGACAGGGAGCGAGCAGTACTTC. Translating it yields CASRPSRTGSEQYF.

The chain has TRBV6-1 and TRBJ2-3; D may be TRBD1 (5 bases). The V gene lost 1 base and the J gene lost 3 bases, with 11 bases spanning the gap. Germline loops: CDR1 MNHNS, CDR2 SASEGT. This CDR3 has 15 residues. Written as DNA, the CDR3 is TGTGCCAGCAGTGAAGACAGGCTAGAGACAGATACGCAGTATTTT. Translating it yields CASSEDRLETDTQYF.

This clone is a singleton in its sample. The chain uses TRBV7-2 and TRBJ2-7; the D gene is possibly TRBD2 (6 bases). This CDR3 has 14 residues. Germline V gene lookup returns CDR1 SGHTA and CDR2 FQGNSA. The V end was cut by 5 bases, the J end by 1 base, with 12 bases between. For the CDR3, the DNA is TGTGCCAGCAGCATGGGCCGGGGGTCCTACGAGCAGTACTTC. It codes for CASSMGRGSYEQYF.

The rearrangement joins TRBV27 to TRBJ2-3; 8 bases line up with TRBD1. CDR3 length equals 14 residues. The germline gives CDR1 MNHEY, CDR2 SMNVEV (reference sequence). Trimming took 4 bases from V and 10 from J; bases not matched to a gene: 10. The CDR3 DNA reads TGTGCCAGCAGTTCGCTATTGACAGGGGTCCCGCAGTATTTT. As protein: CASSSLLTGVPQYF.

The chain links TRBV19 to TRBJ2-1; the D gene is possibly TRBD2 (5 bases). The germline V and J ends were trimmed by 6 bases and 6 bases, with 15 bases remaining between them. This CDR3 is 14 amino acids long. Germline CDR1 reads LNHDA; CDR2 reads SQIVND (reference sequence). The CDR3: CASRDLGGFNEQFF. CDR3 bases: TGTGCCAGTAGGGACTTGGGCGGATTCAATGAGCAGTTCTTC.

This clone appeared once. In nucleotides, the CDR3 is TGTGCCAGTAGTACCCTACCGCGAGGGCTGAACACTGAAGCTTTCTTT. It specifies CASSTLPRGLNTEAFF. This sequence joins TRBV19 and TRBJ1-1; D ambiguous. The CDR3 loop spans 16 amino acids. The germline CDR1 and CDR2 sequences are LNHDA and SQIVND (reference sequence). Trimming pared 4 bases from V and 0 bases from J, leaving 15 bases between.

CDR3 loop: CASSPGQGYTEAFF. The CDR3 DNA follows: TGTGCCAGTAGCCCGGGACAGGGGTACACTGAAGCTTTCTTT. The rearrangement joins TRBV19 to TRBJ1-1, with 10 bases identical to TRBD1. The CDR3 runs to 14 residues. Trimming took 6 bases from V and 3 from J; bases not matched to a gene: 4. Germline CDR1 and CDR2: LNHDA and SQIVND (reference sequence).

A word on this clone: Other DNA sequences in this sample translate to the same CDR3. Here the CDR3 reads CASSLGGRGYNEQFF. CDR3 bases: TGTGCCAGCAGTTTGGGAGGGCGAGGCTACAATGAGCAGTTCTTC. The chain employs TRBV27 and TRBJ2-1, with TRBD2 matching 7 bases. The V and J ends lost 3 bases and 3 bases, in that order; junction bases with no gene match: 5. CDR1 is MNHEY and CDR2 is SMNVEV in the germline V gene (reference sequence). This CDR3 contains 15 residues.

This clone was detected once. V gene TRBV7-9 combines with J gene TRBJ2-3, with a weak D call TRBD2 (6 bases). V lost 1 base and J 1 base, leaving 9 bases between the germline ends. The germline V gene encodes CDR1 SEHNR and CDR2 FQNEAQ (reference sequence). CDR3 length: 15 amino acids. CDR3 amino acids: CASSLGGEGTDTQYF. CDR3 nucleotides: TGTGCCAGCAGCTTAGGTGGGGAGGGCACAGATACGCAGTATTTT.

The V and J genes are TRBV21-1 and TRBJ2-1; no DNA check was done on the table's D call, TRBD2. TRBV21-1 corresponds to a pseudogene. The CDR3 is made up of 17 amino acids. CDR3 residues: CASIIRRRSGLLGEQFF. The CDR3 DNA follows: TGTGCCAGCATAATCCGGCGTCGAAGCGGACTCTTGGGTGAGCAGTTCTTC.

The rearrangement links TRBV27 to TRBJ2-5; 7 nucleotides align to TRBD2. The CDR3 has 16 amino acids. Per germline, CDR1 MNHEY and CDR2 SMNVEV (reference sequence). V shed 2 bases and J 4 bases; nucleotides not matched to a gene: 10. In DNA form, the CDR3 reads TGTGCCAGCAGTTTAAGGGCAGGTGGCGGGAGAGAGACCCAGTACTTC. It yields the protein CASSLRAGGGRETQYF.